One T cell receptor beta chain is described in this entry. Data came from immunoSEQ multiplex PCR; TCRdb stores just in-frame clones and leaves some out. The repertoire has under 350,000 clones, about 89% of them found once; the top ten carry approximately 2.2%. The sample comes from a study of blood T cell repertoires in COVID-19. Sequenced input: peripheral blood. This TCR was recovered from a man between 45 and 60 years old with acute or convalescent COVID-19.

The CDR3 protein is CASSQPTGGYQPQHF. The CDR3 DNA reads as TGTGCCAGCAGCCAGCCGACAGGGGGCTATCAGCCCCAGCATTTT. V and J are TRBV6-6 and TRBJ1-5, with 10 bases aligning to TRBD1. This CDR3 contains 15 residues. With 6 bases clipped from V and 5 bases from J, the junction kept 7 bases outside the gene matches. Germline values: CDR1 MNHNY, CDR2 SVGAGI (reference sequence).